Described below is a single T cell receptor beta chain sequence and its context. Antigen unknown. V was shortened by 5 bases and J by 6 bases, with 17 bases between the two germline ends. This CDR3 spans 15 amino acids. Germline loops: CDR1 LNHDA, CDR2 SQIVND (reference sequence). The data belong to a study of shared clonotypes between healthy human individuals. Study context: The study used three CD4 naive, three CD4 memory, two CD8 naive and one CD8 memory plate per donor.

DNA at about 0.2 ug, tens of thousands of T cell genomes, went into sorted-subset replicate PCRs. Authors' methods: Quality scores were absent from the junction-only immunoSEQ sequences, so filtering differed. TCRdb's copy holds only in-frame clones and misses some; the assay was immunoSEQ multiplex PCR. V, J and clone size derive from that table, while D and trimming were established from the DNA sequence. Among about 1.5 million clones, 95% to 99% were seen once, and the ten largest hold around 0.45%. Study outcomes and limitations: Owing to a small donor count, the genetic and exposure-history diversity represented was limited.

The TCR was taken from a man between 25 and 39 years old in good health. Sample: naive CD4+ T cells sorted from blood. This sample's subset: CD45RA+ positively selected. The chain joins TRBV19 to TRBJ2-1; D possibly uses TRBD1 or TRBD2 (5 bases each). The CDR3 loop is CASSDPGAPVNEQFF. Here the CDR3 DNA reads TGTGCCAGTAGTGACCCCGGGGCCCCAGTCAATGAGCAGTTCTTC.